This T cell receptor (beta chain) was profiled in a study of blood T cell repertoires in COVID-19. About the research overall: The origin of the acute and convalescent COVID-19 samples was the United States, Italy and Spain. From T cells, B-cell-depleted T cells, or PBMCs came the material, which was cDNA or gDNA.

The V segment lost 3 bases and the J segment 7 bases; nucleotides outside the gene matches: 6. CDR3 length: 15 residues. Germline CDR1 reads WSHSY; CDR2 reads SAAADI. This clone was seen once. As originally analysed: Reference gene primer amplification gave estimated nucleated cell counts. Only in-frame clones appear in the TCRdb table, and some are missing; sequencing was by immunoSEQ multiplex PCR. From that table come the V and J calls and clone size; the DNA was used to work out D and trimming. The sample has approximately 97,000 clones; about nine tenths are singletons. The sequence was collected from a man aged 55 to 70 with acute or convalescent COVID-19. Input material: peripheral blood. The J gene is TRBJ1-6, the V gene TRBV10-2, with 7 bases matching TRBD1. CDR3 in DNA: TGCGCCAGCAGTGACTCGGGACAGACCAATTCACCCCTCCACTTT. This translates into CASSDSGQTNSPLHF.